The 2 T cell receptor beta chains given below trace back to one sample, sequenced in a study of cytomegalovirus exposure and HLA in healthy donors. 60 Vbeta and 13 Jbeta primers were used in PCR. Method: immunoSEQ multiplex PCR; TCRdb's copy keeps in-frame clones and lacks some. The data show some 200,000 clones, with 82% seen just once and about 3% held by the top ten. The specimen sequenced was PBMCs. These receptors were obtained from a woman aged 40 to 55 in good health and CMV-seronegative.

The rearrangement links TRBV5-4 to TRBJ1-4, with a tentative D call TRBD1 (6 bases). From germline, CDR1 is SGHNT and CDR2 YYREEE (reference sequence). This CDR3 is 14 amino acids long. With 3 bases removed from V and 7 bases from J, the gap between germline ends came to 13 bases. CDR3 loop: CASSYGGGGEKLFF. In nucleotides, the CDR3 is TGTGCCAGCAGCTACGGGGGGGGCGGTGAAAAACTGTTTTTT.

This chain connects TRBV5-1 to TRBJ1-2; 7 nucleotides match TRBD1. In germline, CDR1 is SGHRS, CDR2 YFSETQ. The CDR3 is 16 residues long. Trimming at V came to 4 bases and at J to 2 bases, leaving 11 bases not matched to a gene. The CDR3 protein is CASSVPRDSYNYGYTF. CDR3 nucleotides: TGCGCCAGCAGCGTCCCAAGGGACAGTTACAACTATGGCTACACCTTC.